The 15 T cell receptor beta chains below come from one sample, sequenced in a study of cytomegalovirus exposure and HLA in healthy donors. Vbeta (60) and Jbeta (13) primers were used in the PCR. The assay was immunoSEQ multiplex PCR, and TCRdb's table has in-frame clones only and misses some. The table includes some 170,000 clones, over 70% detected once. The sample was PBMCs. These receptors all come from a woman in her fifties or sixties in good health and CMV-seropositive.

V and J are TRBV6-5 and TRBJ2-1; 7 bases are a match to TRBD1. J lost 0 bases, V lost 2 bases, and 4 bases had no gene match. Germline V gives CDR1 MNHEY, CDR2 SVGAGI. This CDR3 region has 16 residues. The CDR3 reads CASSYAGTDSYNEQFF. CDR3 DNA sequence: TGTGCCAGCAGTTACGCCGGGACAGACTCCTACAATGAGCAGTTCTTC.

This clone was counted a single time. CDR3 residues: CAWDTSGGRQETQYF. CDR3 in DNA: TGTGCCTGGGACACTAGCGGGGGTAGACAAGAGACCCAGTACTTC. The chain couples TRBV30 to TRBJ2-5; 11 bases line up with TRBD2. J was trimmed by 2 bases and V by 5 bases; bases with no gene match: 7. Looked up from germline, CDR1 is GTSNPN and CDR2 is SVGIG (reference sequence). The length of the CDR3 is 15 residues.

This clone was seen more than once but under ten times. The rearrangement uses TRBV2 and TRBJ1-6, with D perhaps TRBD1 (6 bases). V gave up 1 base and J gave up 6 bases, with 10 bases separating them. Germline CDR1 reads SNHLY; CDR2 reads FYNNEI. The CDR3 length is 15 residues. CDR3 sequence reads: CASSEEGHTNSPLHF. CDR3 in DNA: TGTGCCAGCAGTGAAGAGGGACATACTAATTCACCCCTCCACTTT.

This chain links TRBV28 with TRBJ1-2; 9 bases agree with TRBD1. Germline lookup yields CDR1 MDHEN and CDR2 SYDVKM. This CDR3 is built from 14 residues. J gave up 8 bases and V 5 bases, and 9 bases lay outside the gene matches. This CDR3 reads CASSPPGQGRGYTF. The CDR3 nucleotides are TGTGCCAGCAGTCCCCCGGGACAGGGAAGGGGCTACACCTTC.

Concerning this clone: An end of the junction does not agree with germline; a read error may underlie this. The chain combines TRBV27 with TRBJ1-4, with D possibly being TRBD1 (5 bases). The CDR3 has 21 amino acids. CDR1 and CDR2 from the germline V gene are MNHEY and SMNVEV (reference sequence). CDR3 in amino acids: CASSLSARGDRLVTTNEKLFF. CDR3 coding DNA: TGTGCCAGCAGTCTATCCGCCCGGGGGGATCGACTAGTAACAACTAATGAAAAACTGTTTTTT.

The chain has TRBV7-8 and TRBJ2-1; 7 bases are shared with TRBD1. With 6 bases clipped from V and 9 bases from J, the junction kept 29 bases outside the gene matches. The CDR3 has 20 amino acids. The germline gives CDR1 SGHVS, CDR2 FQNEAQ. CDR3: CASRSRGGAKSGGFWGEQFF. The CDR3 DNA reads TGTGCCAGCAGATCAAGAGGGGGCGCCAAGTCCGGCGGATTCTGGGGTGAGCAGTTCTTC.

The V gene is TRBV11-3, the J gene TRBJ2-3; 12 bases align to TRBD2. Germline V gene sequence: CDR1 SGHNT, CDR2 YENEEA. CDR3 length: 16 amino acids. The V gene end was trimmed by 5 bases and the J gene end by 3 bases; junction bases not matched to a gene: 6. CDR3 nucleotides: TGTGCCAGCAGCCCCCGACTAGCGGGAGATACAGATACGCAGTATTTT. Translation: CASSPRLAGDTDTQYF.

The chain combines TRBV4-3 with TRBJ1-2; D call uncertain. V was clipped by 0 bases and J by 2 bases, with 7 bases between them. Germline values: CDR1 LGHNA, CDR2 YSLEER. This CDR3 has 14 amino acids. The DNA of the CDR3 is TGCGCCAGCAGCCAAGATCGTCAGAACTATGGCTACACCTTC. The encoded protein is CASSQDRQNYGYTF.

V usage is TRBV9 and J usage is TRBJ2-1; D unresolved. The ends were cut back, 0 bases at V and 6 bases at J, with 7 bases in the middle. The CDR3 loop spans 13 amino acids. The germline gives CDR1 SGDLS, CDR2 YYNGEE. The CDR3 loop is CASSVGASNEQFF. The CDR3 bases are TGTGCCAGCAGCGTAGGGGCGAGCAATGAGCAGTTCTTC.

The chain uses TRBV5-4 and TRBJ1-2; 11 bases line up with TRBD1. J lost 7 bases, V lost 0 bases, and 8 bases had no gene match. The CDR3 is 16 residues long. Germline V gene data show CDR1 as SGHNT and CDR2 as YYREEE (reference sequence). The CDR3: CASSLVGQGGLGGYTF. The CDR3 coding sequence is TGTGCCAGCAGCTTGGTGGGACAGGGGGGTTTGGGTGGCTACACCTTC.

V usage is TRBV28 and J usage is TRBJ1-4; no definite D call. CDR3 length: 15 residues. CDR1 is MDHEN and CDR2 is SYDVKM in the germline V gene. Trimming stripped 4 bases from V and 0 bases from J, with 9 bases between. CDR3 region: CASSSRHATNEKLFF. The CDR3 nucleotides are TGTGCCAGCAGTTCCAGACACGCAACTAATGAAAAACTGTTTTTT. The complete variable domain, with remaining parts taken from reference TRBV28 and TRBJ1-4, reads DVKVTQSSRYLVKRTGEKVFLECVQDMDHENMFWYRQDPGLGLRLIYFSYDVKMKEKGDIPEGYSVSREKKERFSLILESASTNQTSMYLCASSSRHATNEKLFFGSGTQLSVL.

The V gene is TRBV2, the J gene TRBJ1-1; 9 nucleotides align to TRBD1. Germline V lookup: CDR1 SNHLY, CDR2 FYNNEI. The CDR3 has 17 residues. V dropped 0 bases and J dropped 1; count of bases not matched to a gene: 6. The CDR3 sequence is CASSEAMGQGPNTEAFF. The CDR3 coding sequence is TGTGCCAGCAGTGAAGCGATGGGACAGGGACCGAACACTGAAGCTTTCTTT.

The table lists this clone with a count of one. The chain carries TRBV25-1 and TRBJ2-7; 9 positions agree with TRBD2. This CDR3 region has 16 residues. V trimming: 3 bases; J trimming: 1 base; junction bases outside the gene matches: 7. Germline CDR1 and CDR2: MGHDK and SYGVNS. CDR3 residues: CASSDPKREVSYEQYF. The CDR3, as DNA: TGTGCCAGCAGTGATCCGAAGCGGGAGGTGTCCTACGAGCAGTACTTC.

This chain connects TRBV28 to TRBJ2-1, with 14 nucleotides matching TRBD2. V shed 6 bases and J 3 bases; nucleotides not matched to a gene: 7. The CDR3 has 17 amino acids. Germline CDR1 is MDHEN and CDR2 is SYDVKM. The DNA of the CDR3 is TGTGCCAGCAGCCGCGGGACTAGCGGGAGCCTCTACAATGAGCAGTTCTTC. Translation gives CASSRGTSGSLYNEQFF.

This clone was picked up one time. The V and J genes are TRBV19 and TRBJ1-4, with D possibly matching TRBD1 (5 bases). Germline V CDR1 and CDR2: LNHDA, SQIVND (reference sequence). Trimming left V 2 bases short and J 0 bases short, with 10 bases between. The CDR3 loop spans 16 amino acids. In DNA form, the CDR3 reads TGTGCCAGTAGTATAAGGACAACCCCAACTAATGAAAAACTGTTTTTT. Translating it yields CASSIRTTPTNEKLFF.